The 29 T cell receptor beta chains presented below share a single source sample, sequenced in a study of patients and donors after allogeneic stem cell transplantation. One entry per CDR3 protein results from TCRdb running MiXCR on the RT-PCR reads. The data show 80,000 to 90,000 distinct CDR3 sequences, 48% seen once. The specimen was blood, either unsorted or a sorted T cell fraction (not recorded which). Receptor source: a human donor who was either an allogeneic HSCT recipient or a stem cell or donor lymphocyte infusion donor (not recorded which). It is not recorded whose cells these are; they may come from a transplant donor.

The chain links TRBV12-3 or TRBV12-4 to TRBJ2-7; D might be TRBD1 (6 bases). V was pared by 3 bases and J by 3 bases, with 9 bases between. The CDR3 runs to 13 residues. This chain's CDR3 is CASSFAGVYEQYF. CDR3 nucleotides: TGTGCCAGCAGTTTCGCAGGGGTCTACGAGCAGTACTTC.

This clonotype has a handful of counts. The V gene is TRBV28, the J gene TRBJ1-6; TRBD1 matches at 8 bases. The CDR3 is 14 residues long. In germline, CDR1 is MDHEN, CDR2 SYDVKM. The trim removed 6 bases at V and 7 bases at J, leaving 5 bases unmatched. CDR3 protein: CASSPGQENSPLHF. CDR3 nucleotide sequence: TGTGCCAGCAGCCCGGGACAGGAGAATTCACCCCTCCACTTT.

V gene TRBV6-5 combines with J gene TRBJ1-1; 8 nucleotides match TRBD1. V shed 5 bases, J shed 4 bases, and the junction held 6 bases outside the gene matches. Germline CDR1 MNHEY, CDR2 SVGAGI. The CDR3 has 14 residues. In DNA form, the CDR3 reads TGTGCCAGCAGTGAATCACAGGGGGGCACTGAAGCTTTCTTT. Protein: CASSESQGGTEAFF.

This clonotype has more than one count but fewer than ten. The rearrangement links TRBV7-2 to TRBJ1-5, with no clear D. V shed 4 bases and J shed 6 bases, with 10 bases lying between them. Germline values: CDR1 SGHTA, CDR2 FQGNSA. The CDR3 contains 13 residues. CDR3 bases: TGTGCCAGCAGCTCTGACGGTTCTCAGCCCCAGCATTTT. It translates to CASSSDGSQPQHF.

The CDR3 nucleotides are TGTGCCAGCAGTTTCGGGGACAGCGGAGGTGGCTACACCTTC. It codes for CASSFGDSGGGYTF. This sequence joins TRBV12-3 or TRBV12-4 and TRBJ1-2; the match to TRBD1 covers 7 bases. The trim removed 3 bases at V and 7 bases at J, leaving 8 bases unmatched. The CDR3 is 14 amino acids.

The chain recombines TRBV27 with TRBJ1-6, with 7 bases identical to TRBD1. Losses at the gene ends were 6 bases for V and 7 bases for J; bases not matched to a gene: 6. The CDR3 contains 14 residues. Germline V gives CDR1 MNHEY, CDR2 SMNVEV (reference sequence). CDR3 coding DNA: TGTGCCAGCAGATGGGACAGCATAAATTCACCCCTCCACTTT. Translating gives CASRWDSINSPLHF.

The chain links TRBV5-1 to TRBJ1-2; D remains unclear. CDR1 is SGHRS, CDR2 YFSETQ, per germline. V was trimmed by 1 base and J by 0 bases, leaving 7 bases between them. The CDR3 spans 14 residues. The CDR3 DNA sequence: TGCGCCAGCAGCTTGAAGCCGTCTAACTATGGCTACACCTTC. As protein: CASSLKPSNYGYTF.

This clonotype was found a few times. The chain links TRBV20-1 to TRBJ1-2, with D maybe TRBD1 (6 bases). Germline loops: CDR1 DFQATT, CDR2 SNEGSKA (reference sequence). This CDR3 region has 13 residues. V was cut by 4 bases and J by 5 bases, with 14 bases left in between. In DNA form, the CDR3 reads TGCAGTGCTACCGCGCCTACAGGGTATGGCTACACCTTC. It encodes CSATAPTGYGYTF.

The CDR3 region has the DNA TGCAGTGCTAGTTATAACAGGGGGAACACTGAAGCTTTCTTT. Protein sequence: CSASYNRGNTEAFF. This sequence joins TRBV20-1 and TRBJ1-1; 7 bases align to TRBD1. Germline trimming cut 3 bases from V and 1 base from J; bases unmatched to any gene: 5. Germline V CDR1 and CDR2: DFQATT, SNEGSKA (reference sequence). This CDR3 spans 14 amino acids.

V and J are TRBV28 and TRBJ2-3, with TRBD2 as a possible D gene (5 bases). The length of the CDR3 is 16 residues. Germline loops: CDR1 MDHEN, CDR2 SYDVKM. The V and J ends lost 4 bases and 0 bases respectively, with 14 bases between them. This CDR3 is CASSSWTDLSTDTQYF. CDR3 nucleotide sequence: TGTGCCAGCAGTTCATGGACGGACTTAAGCACAGATACGCAGTATTTT. Drawing the rest from reference TRBV28 and TRBJ2-3, the complete variable domain is DVKVTQSSRYLVKRTGEKVFLECVQDMDHENMFWYRQDPGLGLRLIYFSYDVKMKEKGDIPEGYSVSREKKERFSLILESASTNQTSMYLCASSSWTDLSTDTQYFGPGTRLTVL.

This clonotype showed up just a few times. The chain couples TRBV7-9 to TRBJ1-2; 7 positions match TRBD1. CDR1 SEHNR and CDR2 FQNEAQ come from the germline V gene (reference sequence). V shed 1 base, J shed 4 bases, and the junction held 6 bases outside the gene matches. The CDR3 totals 15 residues. The CDR3 protein is CASSLGGTDPYGYTF. In DNA form, the CDR3 reads TGTGCCAGCAGCTTAGGGGGGACAGATCCCTATGGCTACACCTTC.

The genes are TRBV29-1 and TRBJ2-5, with a possible D match to TRBD2 (5 bases). Looked up from germline, CDR1 is SQVTM and CDR2 is ANQGSEA. With 5 bases removed from V and 5 bases from J, the gap between germline ends came to 18 bases. The length of the CDR3 is 14 residues. The CDR3 protein is CSVTQRTLGETQYF. CDR3 in DNA: TGCAGCGTTACCCAGCGGACCCTAGGGGAGACCCAGTACTTC.

The gene calls are TRBV18 and TRBJ1-4; TRBD1 is a possible D gene (5 bases). With 3 bases removed from V and 8 bases from J, the gap between germline ends came to 10 bases. The CDR3 has 13 residues. Per germline, CDR1 KGHSH and CDR2 LQKENI. The CDR3 sequence: CASSPDIGEKLFF. The CDR3 DNA is TGTGCCAGCTCACCGGACATTGGGGAAAAACTGTTTTTT.

The table lists this clonotype with many counts. The V call is TRBV5-5, the J call TRBJ1-6; D is perhaps TRBD1 (6 bases). Germline lookup yields CDR1 SGHKS and CDR2 YYEKEE (reference sequence). V shed 5 bases and J shed 4 bases, with 16 bases lying between them. The CDR3 runs 16 residues. The CDR3 protein is CASSSGGSGYNSPLHF. In nucleotides, the CDR3 is TGTGCCAGCAGTAGTGGGGGCTCCGGTTATAATTCACCCCTCCACTTT.

This chain uses TRBV3-1 with TRBJ1-2; the D is unclear. Trimming pared 2 bases from V and 8 bases from J, leaving 12 bases between. Germline V gene data show CDR1 as LGHDT and CDR2 as YNNKEL (reference sequence). CDR3 size: 13 residues. The CDR3 sequence: CASSQLNSGGYTF. In nucleotides, the CDR3 is TGTGCCAGCAGCCAACTCAACTCGGGGGGCTACACCTTC.

The chain uses TRBV12-3 or TRBV12-4 and TRBJ1-6, with 11 bases matching TRBD1. V shed 5 bases and J 9 bases; nucleotides not matched to a gene: 6. The CDR3 contains 15 residues. CDR3 sequence reads: CASSLRTGGSSPLHF. CDR3 nucleotide sequence: TGTGCCAGCAGTCTCAGGACAGGGGGCTCTTCACCCCTCCACTTT.

V is TRBV19 and J is TRBJ1-5, with D uncertain. The germline CDR1 and CDR2 sequences are LNHDA and SQIVND (reference sequence). Trimming removed 3 bases from V and 5 bases from J, with 14 bases in between. The CDR3 is 15 amino acids. This chain's CDR3 is CASSMATRLDQPQHF. The DNA of the CDR3 is TGTGCCAGTAGTATGGCAACACGTCTTGATCAGCCCCAGCATTTT.

The gene calls are TRBV5-1 and TRBJ2-5, with D perhaps matching TRBD1 or TRBD2 (5 bases each). The germline V and J ends were trimmed by 1 base and 2 bases, with 9 bases remaining between them. Germline CDR1 SGHRS, CDR2 YFSETQ. This CDR3 comprises 14 residues. CDR3 region: CASSLRDDQETQYF. The CDR3 DNA follows: TGCGCCAGCAGCTTGAGGGACGATCAAGAGACCCAGTACTTC.

The chain is built from TRBV20-1 and TRBJ1-4; D gene uncertain. The ends were cut back, 2 bases at V and 4 bases at J, with 5 bases in the middle. The CDR3 length is 12 residues. Germline V lookup: CDR1 DFQATT, CDR2 SNEGSKA (reference sequence). The CDR3 region is CSARRRNEKLFF. The CDR3 DNA reads TGCAGTGCTAGACGGCGTAATGAAAAACTGTTTTTT.

This sequence joins TRBV13 and TRBJ1-3; D is undetermined. V lost 5 bases and J lost 1, with 9 bases in between. The CDR3 has 14 amino acids. CDR1 and CDR2 from the germline V gene are PRHDT and FYEKMQ (reference sequence). The CDR3 DNA reads as TGTGCCAGCAGCCTAGACTGGTCTGGAAACACCATATATTTT. The encoded protein is CASSLDWSGNTIYF.

V and J are TRBV28 and TRBJ2-3; D might be TRBD2 (6 bases). The CDR3 spans 15 residues. CDR1 is MDHEN and CDR2 is SYDVKM in the germline V gene. Trimming took 8 bases from V and 2 from J, leaving 17 bases between them. The CDR3, as DNA: TGTGCCAGCGCTACTAGCAGTTATTTCACAGATACGCAGTATTTT. This gives the protein CASATSSYFTDTQYF.

The chain joins TRBV20-1 to TRBJ2-2, with D unresolved. CDR1 is DFQATT and CDR2 is SNEGSKA in the germline V gene (reference sequence). V lost 6 bases and J 7 bases, leaving 9 bases between the germline ends. CDR3 length: 11 residues. CDR3 nucleotides: TGCAGTGCACCCTACATCGGGGAGCTGTTTTTT. Its translation: CSAPYIGELFF.

CDR3 in DNA: TGTGCCATCAGTGAGCCACGCGAGACCCAGTACTTC. This gives the protein CAISEPRETQYF. The chain joins TRBV10-3 to TRBJ2-5; D gene ambiguous. Germline CDR1 is ENHRY and CDR2 is SYGVKD. The V end lost 2 bases, the J end lost 5 bases, and 6 bases lay between the germline ends. CDR3 length: 12 amino acids.

The rearrangement uses TRBV9 and TRBJ2-7; tentatively, D is TRBD1 (5 bases). Germline V gives CDR1 SGDLS, CDR2 YYNGEE. V shed 0 bases and J shed 3 bases, with 19 bases lying between them. This CDR3 is built from 17 residues. The CDR3 region is CASSVVPRLQASYEQYF. The CDR3 coding sequence is TGTGCCAGCAGCGTAGTTCCCCGCCTACAGGCCAGCTACGAGCAGTACTTC.

This clonotype was picked up a small number of times. The V and J genes are TRBV6-6 and TRBJ1-5, with a weak D call TRBD1 (5 bases). This CDR3 region has 15 residues. The V and J ends lost 2 bases and 7 bases respectively, with 15 bases between them. CDR1 is MNHNY and CDR2 is SVGAGI in the germline V gene (reference sequence). The CDR3 DNA is TGTGCCAGCAGTTACCCAGGTGGGGCGGAGCAGCCCCAGCATTTT. The encoded protein is CASSYPGGAEQPQHF.

The gene calls are TRBV29-1 and TRBJ1-4; 7 bases map to TRBD1. V lost 7 bases to trimming and J lost 4 bases; unmatched junction nucleotides: 6. CDR3 size: 13 residues. The germline gives CDR1 SQVTM, CDR2 ANQGSEA. CDR3 region: CSAKGASNEKLFF. For the CDR3, the DNA is TGCAGCGCCAAGGGGGCGAGTAATGAAAAACTGTTTTTT.

The V gene is TRBV12-3 or TRBV12-4, the J gene TRBJ2-2, with a possible D match to TRBD1 (6 bases). Trimming removed 3 bases from V and 0 bases from J, with 11 bases in between. The CDR3 is made up of 16 amino acids. This CDR3 is CASSFSGHPNTGELFF. The CDR3 DNA sequence: TGTGCCAGCAGTTTCTCGGGACACCCGAACACCGGGGAGCTGTTTTTT.

V and J are TRBV27 and TRBJ1-5; possible D gene TRBD1, 6 bases. The CDR3 length is 13 residues. V was clipped by 4 bases and J by 5 bases, with 9 bases between them. The germline gives CDR1 MNHEY, CDR2 SMNVEV (reference sequence). The CDR3, as DNA: TGTGCCAGCAGTTGGACAGTAGATCAGCCCCAGCATTTT. The encoded protein is CASSWTVDQPQHF.

This clonotype was detected a few times. The J gene is TRBJ1-1, the V gene TRBV7-3; no clear D. Germline V lookup: CDR1 SGHTA, CDR2 FQGTGA. V was shortened by 6 bases and J by 4 bases, with 12 bases between the two germline ends. CDR3 length equals 13 residues. The CDR3 spells CASRNSLTTEAFF. CDR3 bases: TGTGCCAGCAGAAACAGCCTAACCACTGAAGCTTTCTTT.